This T cell receptor (beta chain) originates from a study of blood T cell repertoires in COVID-19. Using immunoSEQ multiplex PCR, the repertoire was profiled, and TCRdb retains in-frame clones only, with some absent. The sample comprises 200,000 to 300,000 clones, 86% of which are singletons, and roughly 1.9% rests with the top ten. This CDR3 is built from 16 residues. Germline assignment: CDR1 SGDLS and CDR2 YYNGEE. Unmatched junction bases numbered 12, after V lost 3 bases and J lost 4 bases. The V gene is TRBV9, the J gene TRBJ2-5; 7 bases are a match to TRBD1. The receptor's source is a man aged 25-45 years with active or convalescent COVID-19. Material: peripheral blood. This chain's CDR3 is CASSAITGARGETQYF. CDR3 nucleotides: TGTGCCAGCAGCGCCATAACAGGGGCTAGGGGAGAGACCCAGTACTTC.